Shown below are 32 T cell receptor beta chains from a single sample sequenced in a study of T cells in Graves' hyperthyroidism and ophthalmopathy. Regions amplified from RNA transcripts were the TCR beta CDR3 regions. Initially, a first-round RT-PCR of the TCR CDR3 employed the HTBI primer set. TCRdb processed the multiplex PCR reads anew with MiXCR; each CDR3 protein has one entry. The sample includes around 700,000 distinct CDR3 sequences, under 20% seen only once; the top ten take 16%. The sequenced sample consisted of blood. All receptors derive from a woman aged 50 to 60 with Graves' hyperthyroidism that later progressed to Graves' ophthalmopathy.

At least ten counts were recorded for this clonotype. This chain links TRBV20-1 with TRBJ1-2; 7 nucleotides align to TRBD1. This CDR3 comprises 16 residues. Trimming at V came to 6 bases and at J to 3 bases, leaving 16 bases not matched to a gene. Per the germline V gene, CDR1 is DFQATT and CDR2 is SNEGSKA (reference sequence). The CDR3 loop is CSAPSGTGAGDYGYTF. CDR3 DNA sequence: TGCAGTGCCCCGTCGGGAACAGGGGCAGGAGACTATGGCTACACCTTC.

In its sample, this clonotype was seen many times. The chain employs TRBV11-1 and TRBJ1-1; unclear D gene. The CDR3 has 14 residues. Trimming removed 1 base from V and 0 bases from J, with 6 bases in between. The germline V gene encodes CDR1 SGHAT and CDR2 FQDESV (reference sequence). The CDR3 reads CASSLVAMNTEAFF. In DNA form, the CDR3 reads TGTGCCAGCAGCTTAGTGGCTATGAACACTGAAGCTTTCTTT.

This clonotype was picked up many times. The gene calls are TRBV3-1 and TRBJ1-4; D not resolved. V dropped 0 bases and J dropped 0 bases, with 11 bases sitting between them. Germline values: CDR1 LGHDT, CDR2 YNNKEL (reference sequence). This CDR3 has 17 residues. CDR3 nucleotides: TGTGCCAGCAGCCAAGAATGGAGAGTTGCAACTAATGAAAAACTGTTTTTT. This encodes CASSQEWRVATNEKLFF.

This clonotype was detected only a few times. V gene TRBV29-1 combines with J gene TRBJ2-5; D gene ambiguous. The CDR3 is made up of 12 amino acids. V was shortened by 0 bases and J by 0 bases, with 2 bases between the two germline ends. Germline V CDR1 and CDR2: SQVTM, ANQGSEA. CDR3 nucleotide sequence: TGCAGCGTTGAAGACAACCAAGAGACCCAGTACTTC. Its translation is CSVEDNQETQYF.

A few counts support this clonotype. This chain joins TRBV15 and TRBJ1-5, with 9 bases aligning to TRBD1. Germline-derived CDR1 and CDR2 are LNHNV and YYDKDF (reference sequence). CDR3 length: 18 residues. Unmatched junction bases numbered 11, after V lost 2 bases and J lost 3 bases. The CDR3 coding sequence is TGTGCCACCAGCAGAACAACACAGGGGGCCTTTACCAATCAGCCCCAGCATTTT. Its protein is CATSRTTQGAFTNQPQHF.

This clonotype was observed a few times. The genes are TRBV4-1 and TRBJ1-1; 7 bases map to TRBD1. Germline-derived CDR1 and CDR2 are MGHRA and YSYEKL. There are 13 residues in the CDR3. The trim removed 5 bases at V and 7 bases at J, leaving 7 bases unmatched. CDR3 in amino acids: CASSATGRSEAFF. Written as DNA, the CDR3 is TGCGCCAGCAGCGCGACAGGGAGAAGTGAAGCTTTCTTT.

This clonotype was observed a handful of times. The CDR3 loop is CASSLARRSGNYGYTF. The DNA for the CDR3 is TGTGCCAGCAGCTTAGCGAGACGGTCAGGGAACTATGGCTACACCTTC. V and J are TRBV7-8 and TRBJ1-2, with D maybe TRBD1 (5 bases). The germline V gene encodes CDR1 SGHVS and CDR2 FQNEAQ. This CDR3 has 16 residues. V was trimmed by 0 bases and J by 2 bases, leaving 13 bases between them.

This clonotype was picked up a small number of times. CDR3 bases: TGTGCCAGCTCACCGTCGATTCGGGGCATGAACACTGAAGCTTTCTTT. This translates into CASSPSIRGMNTEAFF. The rearrangement links TRBV18 to TRBJ1-1, with D possibly being TRBD1 (5 bases). The CDR3 consists of 16 residues. The germline V gene encodes CDR1 KGHSH and CDR2 LQKENI. The germline V and J ends were trimmed by 3 bases and 0 bases, with 14 bases remaining between them.

V gene TRBV27 combines with J gene TRBJ2-1, with 8 positions matching TRBD2. The CDR3 has 12 residues. Per the germline V gene, CDR1 is MNHEY and CDR2 is SMNVEV (reference sequence). The CDR3 nucleotides read TGTGTCGCGGGGGGCCCTTACAATGAGCAGTTCTTC. Encoded protein: CVAGGPYNEQFF.

This chain links TRBV9 with TRBJ1-3; D remains ambiguous. Germline V gives CDR1 SGDLS, CDR2 YYNGEE. The V and J ends lost 3 bases and 4 bases respectively, with 8 bases between them. CDR3 length: 13 amino acids. In nucleotides, the CDR3 is TGTGCCAGCAGCGCCCTTCAAGGAAACACCATATATTTT. Protein sequence: CASSALQGNTIYF.

The V and J genes are TRBV12-3 or TRBV12-4 and TRBJ2-2; 8 positions match TRBD1. J was trimmed by 4 bases and V by 5 bases; bases with no gene match: 9. The length of the CDR3 is 16 residues. The CDR3 DNA follows: TGTGCCAGCAGTCTCCAGGGGGCGCGGGTCACCGGGGAGCTGTTTTTT. Its protein is CASSLQGARVTGELFF.

The table lists this clonotype with many counts. The chain carries TRBV12-3 or TRBV12-4 and TRBJ2-7; 12 nucleotides line up with TRBD1. Trimming cost V 7 bases and J 2 bases; bases outside gene matches: 6. The CDR3 is 15 residues long. The CDR3 DNA reads as TGTGCCAGCACCAGGGGACAGGGGGCAACCTACGAGCAGTACTTC. It translates to CASTRGQGATYEQYF.

The rearrangement links TRBV3-1 to TRBJ1-5; D ambiguous. Trimming removed 3 bases from V and 3 bases from J, with 9 bases in between. CDR3 length equals 14 residues. The V gene's germline CDR1 is LGHDT and CDR2 YNNKEL (reference sequence). CDR3: CASSQRGNNQPQHF. The CDR3 DNA reads as TGTGCCAGCAGCCAGCGGGGTAACAATCAGCCCCAGCATTTT.

J is TRBJ2-7 and V is TRBV20-1; unclear D gene. The CDR3 has 11 amino acids. V lost 4 bases to trimming and J lost 7 bases, with 11 bases between them. CDR1 is DFQATT and CDR2 is SNEGSKA in the germline V gene (reference sequence). CDR3 DNA: TGCAGTGCTAAGTACTTGGGGGAGCAGTACTTC. Protein sequence: CSAKYLGEQYF.

This chain connects TRBV7-3 to TRBJ2-2; 7 bases map to TRBD1. V gave up 6 bases and J gave up 8 bases; unmatched junction bases: 9. The CDR3 covers 14 residues. The germline V gene encodes CDR1 SGHTA and CDR2 FQGTGA. CDR3 region: CASSLGDSQGELFF. CDR3 in DNA: TGTGCCAGCAGTCTAGGGGACAGTCAGGGGGAGCTGTTTTTT. The full variable domain, completed using reference TRBV7-3 and TRBJ2-2, is GAGVSQTPSNKVTEKGKYVELRCDPISGHTALYWYRQSLGQGPEFLIYFQGTGAADDSGLPNDRFFAVRPEGSVSTLKIQRTERGDSAVYLCASSLGDSQGELFFGEGSRLTVL.

This clonotype was observed many times. The chain recombines TRBV5-1 with TRBJ1-1; possibly TRBD1 for D (6 bases). The V gene's germline CDR1 is SGHRS and CDR2 YFSETQ. The CDR3 is 12 amino acids. Trimming stripped 3 bases from V and 6 bases from J, with 9 bases between. The CDR3 reads CASSYGQSEAFF. In nucleotides, the CDR3 is TGCGCCAGCAGCTACGGACAGTCTGAAGCTTTCTTT.

This clonotype was observed many times. The chain uses TRBV20-1 and TRBJ2-7, with 8 nucleotides matching TRBD1. Germline V CDR1 and CDR2: DFQATT, SNEGSKA (reference sequence). The CDR3 consists of 16 residues. The junction had 14 bases not matched to a gene; V was cut back by 2 bases and J by 5 bases. CDR3 protein: CSARTYQDRALDEQYF. DNA of the CDR3: TGCAGTGCTAGAACCTACCAGGACAGGGCGTTGGACGAGCAGTACTTC.

The sample holds many counts of this clonotype. V gene TRBV5-1 combines with J gene TRBJ1-2, with D possibly TRBD1 on 5 matching bases. The CDR3 spans 17 residues. Per germline, CDR1 SGHRS and CDR2 YFSETQ. V was pared by 0 bases and J by 4 bases, with 19 bases between. The CDR3 protein is CASSLAGGTATAYGYTF. Here the CDR3 DNA reads TGCGCCAGCAGCTTGGCCGGAGGGACGGCGACAGCCTATGGCTACACCTTC.

The V and J genes are TRBV19 and TRBJ1-2; 11 positions match TRBD1. Germline lookup yields CDR1 LNHDA and CDR2 SQIVND (reference sequence). This CDR3 comprises 14 residues. Trimming cost V 3 bases and J 7 bases; bases outside gene matches: 4. The CDR3 spells CASSIRTGGGGYTF. CDR3 bases: TGTGCCAGTAGTATCCGGACAGGGGGCGGTGGCTACACCTTC.

The chain has TRBV3-1 and TRBJ2-7; no clear D. V shed 1 base and J shed 7 bases, with 14 bases lying between them. Germline-derived CDR1 and CDR2 are LGHDT and YNNKEL (reference sequence). There are 14 residues in the CDR3. In nucleotides, the CDR3 is TGTGCCAGCAGCCAAGTTCGCGGCCGAGTGGAGCAGTACTTC. Translation: CASSQVRGRVEQYF.

This rearrangement joins TRBV11-2 to TRBJ2-2, with D possibly being TRBD1 (5 bases). Trimming removed 5 bases from V and 0 bases from J, with 10 bases in between. Germline V CDR1 and CDR2: SGHAT, FQNNGV. This CDR3 comprises 15 residues. The CDR3 nucleotides are TGTGCCAGCAGCCAGGGAAATCCGAACACCGGGGAGCTGTTTTTT. Amino acid sequence: CASSQGNPNTGELFF.

This clonotype has just a few counts. This sequence joins TRBV27 and TRBJ2-3; unclear D gene. V dropped 3 bases and J dropped 0 bases, with 7 bases sitting between them. Germline-derived CDR1 and CDR2 are MNHEY and SMNVEV (reference sequence). The CDR3 spans 14 residues. The CDR3 coding sequence is TGTGCCAGCAGTTTTGGCCCTAGCACAGATACGCAGTATTTT. As protein: CASSFGPSTDTQYF.

The chain carries TRBV12-3 or TRBV12-4 and TRBJ2-1; perhaps TRBD1 as D (5 bases). The CDR3 loop spans 15 amino acids. V was clipped by 0 bases and J by 6 bases, with 12 bases between them. The CDR3 DNA follows: TGTGCCAGCAGTTTAGCGGGGCGGATTTTCAATGAGCAGTTCTTC. Translating it yields CASSLAGRIFNEQFF.

As for this clonotype: One end of the junction is discordant with germline, which a read error may explain. This chain links TRBV3-1 with TRBJ2-3, with 8 bases identical to TRBD2. CDR3 length: 16 residues. Germline V gene lookup returns CDR1 LGHDT and CDR2 YNNKEL (reference sequence). The CDR3 sequence: CDSSQEVSGGTDTQYF. The CDR3, as DNA: TGTGACAGCAGCCAAGAGGTGAGCGGGGGAACAGATACGCAGTATTTT.

The chain recombines TRBV28 with TRBJ1-3; D is possibly TRBD1 (5 bases). The CDR3 covers 16 residues. V was clipped by 4 bases and J by 4 bases, with 17 bases between them. Germline-derived CDR1 and CDR2 are MDHEN and SYDVKM. CDR3 in DNA: TGTGCCAGCAGTTCCCACCGCCAGGGTTTCGGAAACACCATATATTTT. The encoded protein is CASSSHRQGFGNTIYF.

This clonotype was observed at least ten times. J is TRBJ2-1 and V is TRBV11-1; possible D gene TRBD1, 5 bases. Per germline, CDR1 SGHAT and CDR2 FQDESV (reference sequence). V lost 7 bases to trimming and J lost 2 bases, with 12 bases between them. The CDR3 covers 14 residues. Here the CDR3 DNA reads TGTGCCAGCAACTCCAGGGCGACCTACAATGAGCAGTTCTTC. Translated, it gives CASNSRATYNEQFF.

This clonotype has at least ten counts. The V and J genes are TRBV3-1 and TRBJ1-6, with unresolved D. The germline CDR1 and CDR2 sequences are LGHDT and YNNKEL (reference sequence). V was cut by 3 bases and J by 5 bases, with 11 bases left in between. The length of the CDR3 is 15 residues. The CDR3 DNA reads TGTGCCAGCAGCCAGGCCCGGGCCGATAATTCACCCCTCCACTTT. Translation: CASSQARADNSPLHF.

In regard to this clonotype: A much larger clone differs from this one at a single base, so this may be a read error. This rearrangement joins TRBV13 to TRBJ2-7, with 7 nucleotides matching TRBD2. The germline V gene encodes CDR1 PRHDT and CDR2 FYEKMQ (reference sequence). This CDR3 is built from 14 residues. CDR3 DNA sequence: TGTGCCAGCAGACCGCGGGGGACTCCCTACGTGCAGTACTTC. Protein product: CASRPRGTPYVQYF.

This clonotype has at least ten counts. The chain has TRBV7-6 and TRBJ2-5; unclear D gene. This CDR3 contains 15 residues. V lost 5 bases and J 1 base, leaving 14 bases between the germline ends. CDR1 and CDR2 from the germline V gene are SGHVS and FNYEAQ. The CDR3 region is CASSPRQRSQETQYF. Here the CDR3 DNA reads TGTGCCAGCAGCCCCCGCCAGCGATCCCAAGAGACCCAGTACTTC.

The rearrangement joins TRBV10-3 to TRBJ1-1; TRBD1 is a possible D gene (5 bases). CDR3 size: 13 residues. V was cut by 5 bases and J by 4 bases, with 11 bases left in between. Germline lookup yields CDR1 ENHRY and CDR2 SYGVKD. DNA of the CDR3: TGTGCCATCAGTAATCAGGGTTTCACTGAAGCTTTCTTT. Encoded protein: CAISNQGFTEAFF.

This clonotype was counted only a few times. The gene calls are TRBV12-3 or TRBV12-4 and TRBJ2-7; D is ambiguous. This CDR3 is built from 13 residues. V was cut by 6 bases and J by 2 bases, with 11 bases left in between. The CDR3 loop reads CASSRVGPYEQYF. CDR3 DNA: TGTGCCAGCAGCCGTGTGGGTCCCTACGAGCAGTACTTC.

This sequence joins TRBV15 and TRBJ1-5; 9 bases agree with TRBD1. Per the germline V gene, CDR1 is LNHNV and CDR2 is YYDKDF (reference sequence). Trimming removed 0 bases from V and 5 bases from J; junction bases left unmatched: 5. CDR3 length equals 16 residues. The CDR3 sequence: CATSRDNRGRDQPQHF. The CDR3 nucleotides read TGTGCCACCAGCAGAGATAACAGGGGGCGGGATCAGCCCCAGCATTTT.